These T cell receptor beta chains were read from a single sample in a study of beta chain features in type 1 diabetes. Only in-frame clones appear in the TCRdb table, and some are missing; sequencing was by immunoSEQ multiplex PCR. The sample carries about 900,000 clones, 15% to 20% recorded once. The specimen was naive CD4+ T cells from blood. The receptors originated from a woman between 18 and 30 years old in good health. Each CDR3 is given with its conserved first and last residue. A D gene is named only where the DNA matches it firmly. Some rows have no size entry. The others give once, few or many, or a class for an expanded clone.

D gene	V gene	J gene	clone size	CDR3 DNA	CDR3 protein
.	TRBV10-3	TRBJ2-7	few	TGTGCCATCAGTGAGCCGACCGACAGGTCCTACGAGCAGTACTTC	CAISEPTDRSYEQYF
.	TRBV4-2	TRBJ1-1	few	TGTGCCAGCAGCCAAGGCAGGAACACTGAAGCTTTCTTT	CASSQGRNTEAFF
TRBD2	TRBV7-2	TRBJ2-5	few	TGTGCCAGCAGCTTATTCGGGTTAGCGGGAGGTAGTGAGACCCAGTACTTC	CASSLFGLAGGSETQYF
.	TRBV2	TRBJ1-2	few	TGTGCCAGCTGGGGAGTTTATGGCTACACCTTC	CASWGVYGYTF
TRBD1	TRBV2	TRBJ1-5	few	TGTGCCAGCACGGAGGACAGGGCAACTCAGCCCCAGCATTTT	CASTEDRATQPQHF
TRBD2	TRBV10-3	TRBJ2-2	few	TGTGCCATCAGTGCGGTTCTAGCGGGAGTGGTCGGGGAGCTGTTTTTT	CAISAVLAGVVGELFF
.	TRBV4-3	TRBJ2-7	.	TGCGCCAGCAGCCTCGACAGATACTACGAGCAGTACTTC	CASSLDRYYEQYF
TRBD2	TRBV7-9	TRBJ2-1	.	TGTGCCAGCAGCTACACTAGCGGAGACTACAATGAGCAGTTCTTC	CASSYTSGDYNEQFF
.	TRBV9	TRBJ2-3	.	TGTGCCAGCAGCGTAGGGGACCCCATATTAGGGGATACGCAGTATTTT	CASSVGDPILGDTQYF
.	TRBV9	TRBJ2-3	.	TGTGCCAGCAGCGTAGGAAACCTCTGGGGCAGTCACACAGATACGCAGTATTTT	CASSVGNLWGSHTDTQYF
.	TRBV28	TRBJ2-4	.	TGTGCCAGCAGTTTGAAGGGGGTAGACATTCAGTACTTC	CASSLKGVDIQYF
.	TRBV21-1	TRBJ2-3	few	TGTGCCAGCAGCAAAGGACTATATGTAGATACGCAGTATTTT	CASSKGLYVDTQYF
.	TRBV7-7	TRBJ1-4	.	TGTGCTAGCAGCTTAGGTTCCGCGGCTAATGAAAAACTGTTTTTT	CASSLGSAANEKLFF
.	TRBV2	TRBJ1-1	.	TGTGCCAGCAATGCGGGGGAGTACACTGAAGCTTTCTTT	CASNAGEYTEAFF
TRBD2	TRBV4-2	TRBJ2-7	few	TGTGCCAGCAGCCCGGGGACTAGCGAGAACTACGAGCAGTACTTC	CASSPGTSENYEQYF
TRBD2	TRBV29-1	TRBJ2-5	.	TGCAGCGGACTCTTAGCGGGAGCAGAGACCCAGTACTTC	CSGLLAGAETQYF
.	TRBV6-1	TRBJ1-5	.	TGTGCCATCAGTGAGACGTACGGTTGGGGAAGCAATCAGCCCCAGCATTTT	CAISETYGWGSNQPQHF
TRBD2	TRBV28	TRBJ2-7	.	TGTGCCAGCAGTCTACTAGCGGGAGGTGGCTACGAGCAGTACTTC	CASSLLAGGGYEQYF
.	TRBV7-9	TRBJ2-1	few	TGTGCCAGCAGCTTATTCGGCGTCGCTGGCGGAGGAAACAATGAGCAGTTCTTC	CASSLFGVAGGGNNEQFF
TRBD2	TRBV19	TRBJ2-6	.	TGTGCCAGTAGTGTGGGAATACGGGAGGCTGGGGCCAACGTCCTGACTTTC	CASSVGIREAGANVLTF
.	TRBV4-1	TRBJ2-1	.	TGCGCCAGCAGCCAACTAGGACACTCTAGGTCTAATGAGCAGTTCTTC	CASSQLGHSRSNEQFF
.	TRBV23-1	TRBJ2-2	.	.	CASSQLTSGRTPGSCFF
.	TRBV27	TRBJ2-1	few	TGTGCCAGCAGTTTATTCGGGGAGTTCTCCTACAATGAGCAGTTCTTC	CASSLFGEFSYNEQFF
.	TRBV28	TRBJ2-1	.	TGTGCCAGCAGTTTTTCCGGGGCTCCCTACAATGAGCAGTTCTTC	CASSFSGAPYNEQFF
TRBD1	TRBV7-3	TRBJ1-1	.	TGTGCCAGCAGGCCACAGGGGGCCAGCACTGAAGCTTTCTTT	CASRPQGASTEAFF
.	TRBV2	TRBJ2-5	few	TGTGCCAGCAGCAGACAAGAGACCCAGTACTTC	CASSRQETQYF
.	TRBV4-2	TRBJ2-7	few	TGTGCCAGCAGCCAAGTGGCGGGGGCCCACGAGCAGTACTTC	CASSQVAGAHEQYF
.	TRBV29-1	TRBJ2-5	.	TGCAGCGTTAAAAGGGGCGGACAAGAGACCCAGTACTTC	CSVKRGGQETQYF
.	TRBV4-1	TRBJ1-2	.	TGCGCCAGCAGCCAAGTAGGTTCGGGGGGAGGCTACACCTTC	CASSQVGSGGGYTF
.	TRBV29-1	TRBJ2-7	few	TGCAGCGTTCGGGGACCGTATACCTTAGAGCAGTACTTC	CSVRGPYTLEQYF
.	TRBV7-3	TRBJ2-5	.	TGTGCCAGCAGCTCACTTCAAGAGACCCAGTACTTC	CASSSLQETQYF
.	TRBV5-1	TRBJ1-2	few	TGCGCCAGCAGCTTGGAAGCCTGGAACTATGGCTACACCTTC	CASSLEAWNYGYTF
.	TRBV28	TRBJ2-1	many	TGTGCCAGCCAGCACTACAATGAGCAGTTCTTC	CASQHYNEQFF
.	TRBV21-1	TRBJ2-7	.	TGTGCCAGCAGCGACACCGGGAGTTATCCCTACGAGCAGTACTTC	CASSDTGSYPYEQYF
TRBD2	TRBV29-1	TRBJ2-3	.	TGCAGCGTTGCCGGGACTAGCGAAAAGCTGTCAGATACGCAGTATTTT	CSVAGTSEKLSDTQYF
.	TRBV27	TRBJ1-3	few	TGTGCCAGCAGTCGCTTCTCTGGAAACACCATATATTTT	CASSRFSGNTIYF
TRBD1	TRBV6-5	TRBJ2-1	few	TGTGCCAGCAGACGAGACAGGGTCGATGAGCAGTTCTTC	CASRRDRVDEQFF
.	TRBV6-6	TRBJ2-5	few	TGTGCCAGCAGCCCGCGACGGATGGAGACCCAGTACTTC	CASSPRRMETQYF
TRBD2	TRBV5-1	TRBJ2-7	few	TGCGCCAGCAGCACCAGCGGCGGGGGAGGGGCCTACGAGCAGTACTTC	CASSTSGGGGAYEQYF
.	TRBV19	TRBJ2-1	few	TGTGCCAGTAGTACCAGCGGTAGCTCCTACAATGAGCAGTTCTTC	CASSTSGSSYNEQFF
.	TRBV14	TRBJ2-7	.	TGTGCCAGCAGCCGGGACACTAACTACGAGCAGTACTTC	CASSRDTNYEQYF
.	TRBV29-1	TRBJ1-1	.	TGCAGCGCCGGACGGGGGGCGGACACTGAAGCTTTCTTT	CSAGRGADTEAFF